This T cell receptor beta chain was identified during a study of memory CD4+ T cells and cytomegalovirus serostatus. Here immunoSEQ multiplex PCR was the method, and the copy in TCRdb shows in-frame clones only, minus some. The sample lists about 56,000 clones, roughly 82% seen once, with less than 0.5% in the top ten. Single viable CD3+CD4+CD8-CD45RO+ cells were sorted as the memory CD4+ T cells. This clone was counted between two and nine times. The sequence derives from an adult in good health and CMV-seronegative. The sequencing sample was made of memory CD4+ T cells from blood.

CDR3 in DNA: TGCGCCAGCAGCGCGGGGGAGGGAAGTGGCAATCAGCCCCAGCATTTT. As protein: CASSAGEGSGNQPQHF. V usage is TRBV5-1 and J usage is TRBJ1-5; tentatively, D is TRBD1 (5 bases). The CDR3 is made up of 16 amino acids. V lost 4 bases, J lost 2 bases, and 16 bases lay in between. Germline V gives CDR1 SGHRS, CDR2 YFSETQ.